This record covers a single T cell receptor beta chain. Its target antigen remains unknown. Base qualities were left out, and no much larger clone turns up one base away. The data stem from a study of radiation and T cells in renal cell carcinoma (dated by TCRdb to 2020 to 2021). Background on the whole study: In total, approximately 53 samples, comprising around 26 tumors and around 27 peripheral blood samples, were subjected to TCR beta sequencing. A total of 4 million to 5 million unique CDR3 nucleotide sequences, encoding fewer than 3,000,000 unique CDR3 amino acid sequences, were found across all 55 or so samples. The final blood draw was performed at 4 weeks after radiation, at the same time as nephrectomy.

CDR1 MGHRA and CDR2 YSYEKL were looked up in the germline V gene. From cysteine to phenylalanine, the CDR3 is 12 amino acids long. CDR3 DNA is the only sequence kept; it has 36 bases, read in frame from the first base. At the junction V is shortened by 0 bases and J by 10 bases, with 9 bases in between. The label giving this sample's time point can be read as: blood 4 weeks post-SBRT, at nephrectomy. The label giving this sample's treatment or condition can be read as: 15 Gy SBRT to primary tumor, nephrectomy 4 weeks later. Samples came from a clinical trial, in which primary renal cell carcinomas received 15 Gy stereotactic body radiation therapy followed by nephrectomy 4 weeks later. To track tumor-enriched clonotypes, serial peripheral blood was sampled from radiation-treated patients at baseline and at 2 weeks and 4 weeks after SBRT. All patients had renal cell carcinoma with clear cell pathology. Genomic DNA for TCR sequencing was prepared using the QIAamp DNA Blood Mini Kit (Qiagen). Samples were included in the analyses only if all quality control checks were passed.

Following the manufacturer's recommendations, the immunoSEQ kit was used to generate TCR beta libraries from genomic DNA. To prepare libraries, a first multiplex PCR with proprietary primers was run, followed by a second PCR that added unique barcodes, and a bead cleanup was done after each round. Each sample batch included a kit-provided positive control reaction and a negative control reaction. The final libraries were assessed on an Agilent 4200 TapeStation D1000 ScreenTape, pooled by volume, and quantified by qPCR. Sequencing was performed on an Illumina NextSeq500 using a MidOutput 150-cycle cartridge, with 156 Read1 cycles, 15 Index1 cycles, and the kit custom primers. The pooled library was loaded at approximately 0.95 pM with a roughly 20% PhiX control spike-in. Regarding the original processing steps: Vendor-processed data were analyzed in R, and a clonotype was defined as all T cells sharing the same CDR3 nucleotide sequence. For clone abundance analyses, frequencies were normalized to the 10,000 most abundant clones in each sample. Public T cell clones, which averaged fewer than five per sample, were removed prior to analysis. Tumor-enriched clonotypes and baseline blood-enriched clonotypes were defined as those with an abundance difference of at least 32-fold between compartments. A beta-binomial differential abundance model was applied to find clonotypes that expanded or contracted between blood time points. The Baroni-Urbani and Buser coefficient was used to measure tumor-blood repertoire similarity, and groups were compared with two-tailed Wilcoxon tests in R. Not all clones reach the TCRdb copy of this immuneACCESS table, which keeps in-frame sequences only. Checked studies attribute under half of the gap to unresolved V genes and leave the rest unexplained. Clone size and the V and J calls come from that table; the DNA yielded D and trimming. The sample table records some 44,000 clones; 70% to 85% of these occur just once. The top ten hold around 26% of the sample.

The paper's findings and limits, for the study overall: Dynamics of the blood repertoire were not tracked past 4 weeks after treatment. Because no pretreatment tumor biopsies were available, whether clonotypes were present in the tumor at baseline could not be determined. In blood, the top tumor clonotypes increased between baseline and 2 weeks post-radiation and then shrank by 4 weeks, which suggests that tumor-resident clones expanded only transiently. Because the trial had a single-armed design, the trial could not examine how radiation dose or scheduling affected the TCR repertoire.

Recombination connected TRBV4-1 to TRBJ1-1; no D segment can be confidently identified. This material consisted of blood, taken from a patient whose treatment included radiotherapy and nephrectomy. This sequence was found in a woman aged 70 to 79 with renal cell carcinoma. The DNA sequence follows: TGCGCCAGCAGCCAAGATCGTCGTTCAGCTTTCTTT. This translates into CASSQDRRSAFF.